The clone carrying this T cell receptor beta chain was found many times. What it binds is unknown. This sample was taken from a study of CD8 T cells in ankylosing spondylitis. This CDR3 contains 14 residues. Germline V gives CDR1 SGHVS, CDR2 FQNEAQ. Trimming cost V 4 bases and J 5 bases, with 15 bases left between them. Making use of molecular barcodes, quantitative 5'-RACE generated TCR beta libraries. TCRdb itself ran the 5' RACE reads through MiXCR, one entry per CDR3 protein. The sample records 100,000 or so distinct CDR3 sequences, around 8.5% being singletons. Study outcomes and limitations: Clones tied to disease were said to be significantly enriched in matched ankylosing spondylitis synovial fluid. Before this, some motif variants had been reported in reactive arthritis synovial fluid and blood. Characteristic, it appeared, of ankylosing spondylitis blood was a TCR beta motif of eight highly homologous variants. Those disease-linked clones were CD8+; they were also relatively rare in peripheral blood.

The sequence was collected from a male donor with ankylosing spondylitis. This sequence joins TRBV7-8 and TRBJ2-7, with D possibly TRBD1 on 5 matching bases. The sample taken for sequencing was blood, either unsorted or a sorted T cell fraction (not recorded which). CDR3 in amino acids: CASSSLRGFHEQYF. The CDR3 DNA sequence: TGTGCCAGCAGCTCCCTTAGGGGATTCCACGAGCAGTACTTC.